Listed here are 26 T cell receptor beta chains from one sample, sequenced in a study of shared clonotypes between healthy human individuals (TCRdb year 2020). Library method: the immunoSEQ multiplex PCR assay. TCRdb retrieved this table from immuneACCESS and kept in-frame rearrangements only. Not all clones are present; in checked studies, unresolved V genes account for under half, and no reason is known for the remainder. The sample contains about a million clones, over 60% of them found a single time. Roughly 1.5% of the sample is held by the ten biggest clonotypes. Sequencing input: memory CD4+ T cells sorted from blood. The cell subset or site label on this specimen signifies: CD45RA-negative fraction. These TCRs come from a man in his late teens or twenties in good health.

This clone was seen a handful of times. This sequence joins TRBV11-2 and TRBJ1-2; maybe TRBD1 (5 bases). Germline V gene data show CDR1 as SGHAT and CDR2 as FQNNGV. The CDR3 has 19 residues. V was pared by 5 bases and J by 3 bases, with 28 bases between. The CDR3: CASSDNFAYISGTDYGYTF. Here the CDR3 DNA reads TGTGCCAGCAGCGATAACTTCGCCTACATTTCAGGGACTGACTATGGCTACACCTTC.

This rearrangement joins TRBV6-5 to TRBJ2-7; 7 bases are shared with TRBD1. The V and J ends lost 2 bases and 1 base, in that order; junction bases with no gene match: 5. Per germline, CDR1 MNHEY and CDR2 SVGAGI. This CDR3 spans 15 amino acids. In DNA, the CDR3 is TGTGCCAGCAGTTACGACAGGGTTCGATCCTACGAGCAGTACTTC. Encoded protein: CASSYDRVRSYEQYF.

Details on this clone: The junction departs from germline at one end; a sequencing error may be responsible. The J gene is TRBJ1-1, the V gene TRBV28; the D gene is possibly TRBD1 (5 bases). The CDR3 covers 13 residues. The germline gives CDR1 MDHEN, CDR2 SYDVKM. CDR3 amino acids: CVSLGQANTEAFF. The CDR3 bases are TGTGTCAGCCTGGGGCAGGCGAACACTGAAGCTTTCTTT. Full variable domain (outside the CDR3, taken from reference TRBV28 and TRBJ1-1): DVKVTQSSRYLVKRTGEKVFLECVQDMDHENMFWYRQDPGLGLRLIYFSYDVKMKEKGDIPEGYSVSREKKERFSLILESASTNQTSMYLCVSLGQANTEAFFGQGTRLTVV.

The chain employs TRBV5-8 and TRBJ1-5; D is unclear. Germline V lookup: CDR1 SGHTS, CDR2 YDEGEE. The CDR3 is 13 residues long. Trimming stripped 4 bases from V and 4 bases from J, with 9 bases between. CDR3 loop: CASSARPNQPQHF. In nucleotides, the CDR3 is TGTGCCAGCAGCGCCCGACCGAATCAGCCCCAGCATTTT.

The chain uses TRBV19 and TRBJ2-7; the match to TRBD2 covers 13 bases. CDR3 length equals 15 residues. With 4 bases clipped from V and 4 bases from J, the junction kept 4 bases outside the gene matches. Germline V gene sequence: CDR1 LNHDA, CDR2 SQIVND (reference sequence). The CDR3 nucleotides are TGTGCCAGTAGTAGGACTAGCGGGGGAGGATACGAGCAGTACTTC. Amino acid sequence: CASSRTSGGGYEQYF.

The chain joins TRBV7-2 to TRBJ1-2; tentative D call: TRBD1 (5 bases). CDR1 is SGHTA, CDR2 FQGNSA, per germline. The CDR3 covers 13 residues. V was trimmed by 1 base and J by 7 bases, leaving 10 bases between them. CDR3: CASSLVQVSGYTF. The DNA for the CDR3 is TGTGCCAGCAGCTTAGTACAGGTCTCTGGCTACACCTTC.

This clone was recorded once. The chain couples TRBV28 to TRBJ1-4; 7 bases are shared with TRBD1. This CDR3 has 14 amino acids. Germline CDR1 is MDHEN and CDR2 is SYDVKM. V shed 5 bases and J 0 bases; nucleotides not matched to a gene: 0. In DNA form, the CDR3 reads TGTGCCAGCAGTGGACAGGCAACTAATGAAAAACTGTTTTTT. Residues: CASSGQATNEKLFF.

The CDR3 nucleotides are TGTGCCAGCAGTGAAGCGGGGGCCAGAGCTGAAGCTTTCTTT. It codes for CASSEAGARAEAFF. The gene calls are TRBV6-1 and TRBJ1-1, with a tentative D call TRBD1 (6 bases). The V end lost 0 bases, the J end lost 6 bases, and 11 bases lay between the germline ends. Germline V gene sequence: CDR1 MNHNS, CDR2 SASEGT. The CDR3 has 14 amino acids.

The J gene is TRBJ2-1, the V gene TRBV10-3, with TRBD2 matching over 12 bases. V trimming: 4 bases; J trimming: 4 bases; junction bases outside the gene matches: 5. The length of the CDR3 is 16 residues. Germline values: CDR1 ENHRY, CDR2 SYGVKD. Here the CDR3 reads CAISAFGTSGYNEQFF. CDR3 nucleotides: TGTGCCATCAGTGCCTTTGGGACTAGCGGGTACAATGAGCAGTTCTTC.

The chain is built from TRBV28 and TRBJ2-3; 7 nucleotides align to TRBD1. This CDR3 spans 13 amino acids. Germline CDR1 is MDHEN and CDR2 is SYDVKM. After removal of 11 bases from V and 4 bases from J, the junction contained 9 bases not matched to a gene. CDR3 nucleotides: TGTGCCGGCTCCAGGCAGGGGGCAGATACGCAGTATTTT. Translation gives CAGSRQGADTQYF.

With respect to this clone: Other DNA sequences from this sample encode an identical CDR3 as well. The V and J genes are TRBV2 and TRBJ1-1, with D perhaps matching TRBD1 (6 bases). CDR1 is SNHLY and CDR2 is FYNNEI in the germline V gene. The CDR3 is 13 residues long. V was cut by 4 bases and J by 4 bases, with 10 bases left in between. The CDR3 sequence: CASSGQGPTEAFF. The CDR3 DNA sequence: TGTGCCAGCAGTGGGCAGGGGCCCACTGAAGCTTTCTTT.

The chain combines TRBV5-6 with TRBJ2-5; D might be TRBD1 (6 bases). The germline V gene encodes CDR1 SGHDT and CDR2 YYEEEE. The V end lost 4 bases, the J end lost 4 bases, and 14 bases lay between the germline ends. The CDR3 sequence is 14 residues long. Here the CDR3 DNA reads TGTGCCAGCAGCCCCCGAACAGGGAGAGAGACCCAGTACTTC. Protein: CASSPRTGRETQYF.

The chain is built from TRBV5-1 and TRBJ2-2, with 8 bases that match TRBD2. CDR1 and CDR2 from the germline V gene are SGHRS and YFSETQ. The V and J ends lost 3 bases and 3 bases, in that order; junction bases with no gene match: 7. The CDR3 extends over 16 amino acids. The CDR3: CASSSTTSGDTGELFF. As DNA, the CDR3 is TGCGCCAGCAGCTCGACAACTAGCGGAGACACCGGGGAGCTGTTTTTT.

As regards this clone: This may be a read error: a much more frequent sequence differs by one nucleotide. In the same sample, other DNA sequences code for this CDR3. The chain links TRBV11-2 to TRBJ1-4; D unclear. The CDR3 is 14 amino acids. The germline V gene has CDR1 SGHAT and CDR2 FQNNGV. The V end lost 5 bases, the J end lost 0 bases, and 7 bases lay between the germline ends. Here the CDR3 DNA reads TGTGCCAGCAGCGAAACAGCAACTAATGAAAAACTGTTTTTT. Its protein is CASSETATNEKLFF.

V and J are TRBV7-9 and TRBJ1-1; 7 positions match TRBD1. Trimming at V came to 3 bases and at J to 6 bases, leaving 16 bases not matched to a gene. This CDR3 comprises 17 residues. Germline lookup yields CDR1 SEHNR and CDR2 FQNEAQ (reference sequence). The CDR3 nucleotides read TGTGCCAGCAGCTTGTTTCAGGGACAGTCTTTCAACGCTGAAGCTTTCTTT. Its protein is CASSLFQGQSFNAEAFF. Looking up the rest from reference TRBV7-9 and TRBJ1-1 gives the full variable domain: DTGVSQNPRHKITKRGQNVTFRCDPISEHNRLYWYRQTLGQGPEFLTYFQNEAQLEKSRLLSDRFSAERPKGSFSTLEIQRTEQGDSAMYLCASSLFQGQSFNAEAFFGQGTRLTVV.

Only a few counts were recorded for this clone. V gene TRBV7-9 combines with J gene TRBJ2-7; D not certain. Looked up from germline, CDR1 is SEHNR and CDR2 is FQNEAQ (reference sequence). Trimming shortened V by 1 base and J by 6 bases, and 13 bases separated the two germline ends. This CDR3 comprises 14 residues. CDR3 residues: CASSLDLEWGEQYF. The CDR3 DNA is TGTGCCAGCAGCTTAGATCTCGAATGGGGCGAGCAGTACTTC.

This rearrangement joins TRBV28 to TRBJ2-5, with TRBD1 matching 9 bases. The V gene's germline CDR1 is MDHEN and CDR2 SYDVKM. This CDR3 contains 15 residues. Germline trimming cut 6 bases from V and 0 bases from J; bases unmatched to any gene: 5. The CDR3 nucleotides are TGTGCCAGCAGCCGTAGACAGGGGGACCAAGAGACCCAGTACTTC. Protein: CASSRRQGDQETQYF.

The CDR3 spells CAISPAGTGETGELFF. The CDR3 coding sequence is TGTGCCATCAGCCCGGCCGGGACAGGGGAAACCGGGGAGCTGTTTTTT. The chain carries TRBV10-3 and TRBJ2-2; 10 bases agree with TRBD1. Losses at the gene ends were 6 bases for V and 5 bases for J; bases not matched to a gene: 9. This CDR3 has 16 residues. Germline loops: CDR1 ENHRY, CDR2 SYGVKD.

The chain carries TRBV30 and TRBJ1-4, with D hard to call. In germline, CDR1 is GTSNPN, CDR2 SVGIG (reference sequence). The CDR3 length is 13 residues. V lost 2 bases and J lost 2, with 6 bases in between. Written as DNA, the CDR3 is TGTGCCTGGAGTTTACAGACTAATGAAAAACTGTTTTTT. Amino acids: CAWSLQTNEKLFF.

This rearrangement joins TRBV28 to TRBJ1-1, with D perhaps matching TRBD1 (5 bases). V lost 8 bases, J lost 7 bases, and 20 bases lay in between. This CDR3 region has 14 residues. Germline lookup yields CDR1 MDHEN and CDR2 SYDVKM. The CDR3 loop reads CASYTPGRLNEAFF. CDR3 sequence (DNA): TGTGCCAGCTACACCCCAGGGCGTCTAAATGAAGCTTTCTTT. Based on the CDR3 plus reference TRBV28 and TRBJ1-1, the full variable domain is DVKVTQSSRYLVKRTGEKVFLECVQDMDHENMFWYRQDPGLGLRLIYFSYDVKMKEKGDIPEGYSVSREKKERFSLILESASTNQTSMYLCASYTPGRLNEAFFGQGTRLTVV.

V usage is TRBV5-1 and J usage is TRBJ2-5, with D tentatively TRBD2 (5 bases). CDR1 is SGHRS and CDR2 is YFSETQ in the germline V gene. V shed 4 bases and J shed 2 bases, with 12 bases lying between them. The CDR3 totals 14 residues. The CDR3 DNA sequence: TGCGCCAGCAGCGATTTCGGGGTTCAAGAGACCCAGTACTTC. Translating gives CASSDFGVQETQYF.

This chain joins TRBV6-1 and TRBJ1-2, with 8 nucleotides matching TRBD1. V was pared by 6 bases and J by 6 bases, with 12 bases of the junction left unmatched. The CDR3 totals 15 residues. In germline, CDR1 is MNHNS, CDR2 SASEGT. CDR3 protein: CASSSGQGRYDGYTF. The CDR3 DNA sequence: TGTGCCAGCAGCTCTGGACAGGGCAGGTACGATGGCTACACCTTC.

The J gene is TRBJ2-2, the V gene TRBV18; D call uncertain. V lost 5 bases and J 0 bases, leaving 7 bases between the germline ends. Germline V gene lookup returns CDR1 KGHSH and CDR2 LQKENI. This CDR3 is built from 14 residues. In DNA, the CDR3 is TGTGCCAGCTCAACACAGACGAACACCGGGGAGCTGTTTTTT. The encoded protein is CASSTQTNTGELFF.

V usage is TRBV27 and J usage is TRBJ2-5, with TRBD2 matching 13 bases. The CDR3 is 20 amino acids. V trimming: 5 bases; J trimming: 0 bases; junction bases outside the gene matches: 15. The germline V gene has CDR1 MNHEY and CDR2 SMNVEV (reference sequence). The CDR3 DNA reads TGTGCCAGCAGTCCGAGAAGAAAGACTAGCGGGGGGCCGTACCAAGAGACCCAGTACTTC. Protein sequence: CASSPRRKTSGGPYQETQYF.

V gene TRBV27 combines with J gene TRBJ2-5; D might be TRBD2 (6 bases). The CDR3 runs to 12 residues. Germline values: CDR1 MNHEY, CDR2 SMNVEV (reference sequence). Trimming took off 5 bases at V and 4 bases at J, with 8 bases between the two ends. Here the CDR3 DNA reads TGTGCCAGCAGTCAAGCGGGAGAGACCCAGTACTTC. Its translation: CASSQAGETQYF.

This chain uses TRBV9 with TRBJ2-7; D possibly corresponds to TRBD1 (5 bases). Germline CDR1 and CDR2: SGDLS and YYNGEE. Trimming took off 4 bases at V and 2 bases at J, with 16 bases between the two ends. This CDR3 has 15 residues. CDR3 loop: CASSTQTVATYEQYF. Here the CDR3 DNA reads TGTGCCAGCAGCACACAGACAGTTGCTACCTACGAGCAGTACTTC.